A selection of T cell receptor beta chains follows, all from one sample in a study of blood T cell repertoires in COVID-19. The data were produced by immunoSEQ multiplex PCR, yet TCRdb's version contains in-frame clones alone and is incomplete. Of over 200,000 clones listed, about 89% are singletons. Sequencing input: PBMCs or T cells enriched from blood (not recorded which). Every receptor here comes from a man between 35 and 55 years old who had recovered from COVID-19. The CDR3 runs from the conserved cysteine through the conserved F or W. The D gene is left open where the match is weak. For some rows the clone size is stated as once, few or many, or as a class when expanded; others skip it.

TRBV27	-	TRBJ1-3	-	TGTGCCAGCAGTTTAGGAGGGTCTGGAAACACCATATATTTT	CASSLGGSGNTIYF
TRBV9	many	TRBJ1-2	TRBD1	TGTGCCAGCAGCAGACAGGGTGGGAACTATGGCTACACCTTC	CASSRQGGNYGYTF
TRBV18	-	TRBJ1-1	-	TGTGCCAGCTCCTCCACTGAGAACACTGAAGCTTTCTTT	CASSSTENTEAFF
TRBV10-3	-	TRBJ2-2	TRBD2	TGTGCCATCAGGACGGTACTAGCGGGAGCGTTCTTTAATGCAACCGGGGAGCTGTTTTTT	CAIRTVLAGAFFNATGELFF
TRBV11-2	-	TRBJ2-7	TRBD1	TGTGCCAGCAGCTTAGTAGGGGTGACAGGGGGCGGTTACGAGCAGTACTTC	CASSLVGVTGGGYEQYF
TRBV11-2	-	TRBJ2-7	-	TGTGCCAGCAGCTTAGGGGGGGGGCGCGAGCAGTACTTC	CASSLGGGREQYF
TRBV7-3	-	TRBJ2-7	-	TGTGCCAGCAGCTTAGGGCAGGGGACCTACGAGCAGTACTTC	CASSLGQGTYEQYF
TRBV10-3	-	TRBJ1-1	-	TGTGCCATCACCTCCTTGGGGGGGCCGAACACTGAAGCTTTCTTT	CAITSLGGPNTEAFF
TRBV27	-	TRBJ2-1	TRBD2	TGTGCCAGCACGGCCGGGGGGAATGAGCAGTTCTTC	CASTAGGNEQFF
TRBV10-3	-	TRBJ2-7	TRBD1	TGTGCCATCAGTGTTCAGGGGGCGTCAAACGAGCAGTACTTC	CAISVQGASNEQYF
TRBV24-1	-	TRBJ1-2	TRBD1	TGTGCCACCAGTGATGCGGGACAGCTTTATGGCTACACCTTC	CATSDAGQLYGYTF
TRBV5-1	-	TRBJ2-7	TRBD1	TGCGCCAGCAGCTTGCGGACAGGACCCTACGAGCAGTACTTC	CASSLRTGPYEQYF
TRBV27	-	TRBJ1-1	-	TGTGCCAGCAGTTTAGGCCATATGAACACTGAAGCTTTCTTT	CASSLGHMNTEAFF
TRBV29-1	-	TRBJ1-5	-	TGCAGCGTTGGAGGGTGGAATCAGCCCCAGCATTTT	CSVGGWNQPQHF
TRBV5-8	once	TRBJ1-5	-	TGTGCCAGCAGCTACTTACGTAGCAATCAGCCCCAGCATTTT	CASSYLRSNQPQHF